This TCR beta chain was sequenced for a study of T-cell reconstitution after alpha-beta-depleted transplantation in children. Study-wide findings and caveats: By about two months after transplant, alpha-beta T cells reportedly arose from several hundred graft clones that had expanded. Some patients' high day-60 TCRbeta diversity was attributed to recipient cells surviving conditioning.

Library preparation (for TCRbeta) was performed with unique molecular identifiers. TCRdb reanalysed the PCR reads using MiXCR and keeps one entry per CDR3 protein. There are about 610,000 distinct CDR3 sequences in the sample; roughly 30% occur only once, and approximately 39% lies in the top ten. The CDR3 extends over 14 amino acids. The ends were cut back, 4 bases at V and 1 base at J, with 10 bases in the middle. CDR1 is SGHRS and CDR2 is YFSETQ in the germline V gene. This clonotype was recorded many times. No antigen is known for it. This TCR derives from a boy in the first two years of life with Wiskott-Aldrich syndrome, due to receive a stem cell transplant. The starting material was PBMCs, obtained before TCRalphabeta/CD19-depleted stem cell transplant. V is TRBV5-1 and J is TRBJ2-3; D perhaps matches TRBD2 (5 bases). This CDR3 reads CASSPGLGTDTQYF. The CDR3 DNA sequence: TGCGCCAGCAGCCCGGGGTTGGGCACAGATACGCAGTATTTT.